This TCR beta chain was obtained from a study of T cell responses to AZD1222 COVID-19 vaccine. Study overall: Samples with a second dose at about 4 or about 12 weeks were pooled together. Study results and caveats: Two AZD1222 administrations were followed by greater Spike-specific TCR breadth and depth. Targets within unmutated variant regions were reportedly found for nearly half of spike-specific TCRs. White British people made up most donors, females outnumbered males, and clonal diversity was possibly underestimated.

Regarding this clone: Its antigen remains unknown.

CDR1 and CDR2 (germline): LGHNA, YNFKEQ. The CDR3 runs to 19 residues. Trimming cost V 0 bases and J 6 bases, with 21 bases left between them. Repertoires were generated with immunoSEQ multiplex PCR, while TCRdb's copy carries only in-frame clones and drops some. The sample consists of over 100,000 clones, roughly 88% of them appearing once. The source of this sequence is an adult in good health. This chain uses TRBV4-2 with TRBJ1-6; possible D gene TRBD1, 6 bases. The sample consisted of peripheral blood, taken on day 0 of AZD1222 vaccination. In nucleotides, the CDR3 is TGTGCCAGCAGCCAAGATCCGGGGGTTGTGGGACATCGTAATTCACCCCTCCACTTT. This translates into CASSQDPGVVGHRNSPLHF.